This T cell receptor beta chain derives from a study of T-cell reconstitution after alpha-beta-depleted transplantation in children. Ten or more counts support this clonotype. CDR3 length: 15 amino acids. Germline values: CDR1 MNHEY, CDR2 SVGEGT. The trim removed 4 bases at V and 3 bases at J, leaving 9 bases unmatched. Unique molecular identifiers were built into the TCRbeta library. One entry per CDR3 protein results from TCRdb running MiXCR on the PCR reads. The sample holds some 600,000 distinct CDR3 sequences, 10% to 15% seen once. The chain joins TRBV6-2 or TRBV6-3 to TRBJ2-7; TRBD1 matches at 7 bases. The receptor was derived from a male patient younger than 18 who had a stem cell transplant for acute myeloid leukemia, so the T cells may come from the graft donor. This material consisted of PBMCs, mostly from graft donor cells, taken 360 days after TCRalphabeta/CD19-depleted stem cell transplant. DNA for the CDR3: TGTGCCAGCAGTTCGGGGACAGCACTGATCTACGAGCAGTACTTC. It yields the protein CASSSGTALIYEQYF.